This TCR beta chain was captured in a study of cytomegalovirus exposure and HLA in healthy donors. General study findings and limits: Later work found most CMV-associated TCR beta chains apparently HLA-restricted. A later analysis linked a missense variant in DCLRE1C to the trimming of TCR beta V and J genes.

PCR amplification relied on 60 Vbeta primers (plus 13 Jbeta primers). TCRdb's table, derived via immunoSEQ multiplex PCR, lists solely in-frame clones and lacks some. This sample carries 50,000 to 65,000 clones, about 80% of them seen once, and the ten largest clones take around 54%. V lost 5 bases, J lost 6 bases, and 8 bases lay in between. The CDR3 covers 12 residues. In germline, CDR1 is SGHTA, CDR2 FQGNSA. This clone was counted between two and nine times. Its antigen is not known. J is TRBJ2-1 and V is TRBV7-2, with D hard to call. The sequence derives from a man between 50 and 59 years old in good health and CMV-seropositive. The sequenced material came from PBMCs. The CDR3 protein is CASSVGRNEQFF. In DNA, the CDR3 is TGTGCCAGCAGCGTCGGTCGCAATGAGCAGTTCTTC.